This TCR beta chain was obtained from a study of identical twins. Study outcomes and limitations: Twin-shared out-of-frame alpha sequences showed excess low generation probability.

There are a few counts of this clonotype. Its antigen is not identified. This CDR3 has 16 amino acids. In germline, CDR1 is MNHEY, CDR2 SVGAGI. V was pared by 2 bases and J by 2 bases, with 15 bases between. TCRdb redid the calling of the 5' RACE reads with MiXCR, one entry per CDR3 protein. The sample includes 500,000 to 700,000 distinct CDR3 sequences, roughly 7.1% of them seen just once. There were only healthy Caucasians among the donors. These same data were also listed under a study on yellow fever vaccine responses in identical twins.

This TCR was recovered from a woman younger than 30 in good health. Sequenced material: PBMCs. The genes are TRBV6-5 and TRBJ2-5; D ambiguous. CDR3 bases: TGTGCCAGCAGTTACACCCGACCGCAGCCTCAAGAGACCCAGTACTTC. This codes for CASSYTRPQPQETQYF.